The sequence of this T cell receptor (beta chain) was determined in a study of human T cells and chemical hapten exposure. Time point denoted: patch test 1, 2 weeks after DPC sensitization. This sample's treatment: therapeutic diphenylcyclopropenone sensitization with weekly scalp DPC. The donor pool consisted of alopecia patients aged 18 to 70 years, considered suitable for DPC. This clonotype has more than one count but fewer than ten. Its antigen is not identified. General study results and limits: Expanded TCRs created a significantly greater count of big CDR3 similarity clusters than controls did.

Germline V lookup: CDR1 SGHRS, CDR2 YFSETQ. The CDR3 consists of 14 residues. With 0 bases removed from V and 1 base from J, the gap between germline ends came to 7 bases. The study used a library that attached unique molecular identifiers to individual cDNA molecules. TCRdb called the RACE reads again in MiXCR, with one record for every CDR3 protein. The data contain tens of thousands of distinct CDR3 sequences, 10% to 15% of them singletons. This chain connects TRBV5-1 to TRBJ1-1; D not certain. Sample: whole blood, taken in connection with sensitization to the hapten diphenylcyclopropenone (DPC). The receptor comes from an older woman with alopecia areata. Some clones in this sample may be carry-over from other donors' samples. The CDR3 DNA is TGCGCCAGCAGCTTGGGGGCCTCGAACACTGAAGCTTTCTTT. Encoded protein: CASSLGASNTEAFF.